This section outlines one T cell receptor beta chain sequence together with its context. Antigen unknown. Generated by immunoSEQ multiplex PCR, the TCRdb table keeps only in-frame clones and is missing some. The sample has under 400,000 clones, around 87% seen once. Treatment in this sample: some 19 received Ad26.COV2.S at low or high dose, single or two shots; 5 received placebo; per-sample allocation not given. Day 63 following the first vaccine or placebo injection was when the samples were taken. Boston hosted the donor, who was an adult aged 18-55 years. These data belong to a study of Ad26.COV2.S vaccination and SARS-CoV-2 variants. Study-level background: Ad26.COV2.S given intramuscularly, once or twice 56 days apart.

V was trimmed by 4 bases and J by 0 bases, leaving 13 bases between them. The CDR3 extends over 16 amino acids. CDR1 is SGHNT, CDR2 YENEEA, per germline. Study findings and constraints: Measurements of TCR breadth and depth may have given underestimates of the total T cell responses.

The sample consisted of peripheral blood, taken in a trial of Ad26.COV2.S vaccine versus placebo. The chain uses TRBV11-3 and TRBJ2-1, with D unclear. This receptor was identified in a person between 18 and 65 years old who received the Ad26.COV2.S COVID-19 vaccine or a placebo. The CDR3 region is CASSSRTGSSYNEQFF. The CDR3 coding sequence is TGTGCCAGCAGCTCACGAACGGGCAGCTCCTACAATGAGCAGTTCTTC.